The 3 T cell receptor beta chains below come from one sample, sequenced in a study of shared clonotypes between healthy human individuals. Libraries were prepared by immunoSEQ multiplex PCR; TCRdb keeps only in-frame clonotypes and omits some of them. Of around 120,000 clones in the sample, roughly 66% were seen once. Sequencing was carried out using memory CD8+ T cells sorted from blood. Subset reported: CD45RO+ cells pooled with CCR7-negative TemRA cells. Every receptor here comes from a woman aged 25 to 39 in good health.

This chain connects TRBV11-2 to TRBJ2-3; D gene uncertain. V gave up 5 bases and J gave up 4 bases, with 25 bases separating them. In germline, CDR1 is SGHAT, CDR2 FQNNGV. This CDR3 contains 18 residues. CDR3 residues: CASSAKRFLGLAPDTQYF. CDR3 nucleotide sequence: TGTGCCAGCAGCGCGAAGCGTTTCCTCGGTTTAGCCCCAGATACGCAGTATTTT.

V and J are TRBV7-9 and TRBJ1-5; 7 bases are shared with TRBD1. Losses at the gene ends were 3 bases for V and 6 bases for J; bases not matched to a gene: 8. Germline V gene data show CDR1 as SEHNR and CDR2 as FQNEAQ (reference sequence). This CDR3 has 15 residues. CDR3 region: CASSFGQGVGQPQHF. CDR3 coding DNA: TGTGCCAGCAGCTTTGGGCAGGGGGTAGGTCAGCCCCAGCATTTT.

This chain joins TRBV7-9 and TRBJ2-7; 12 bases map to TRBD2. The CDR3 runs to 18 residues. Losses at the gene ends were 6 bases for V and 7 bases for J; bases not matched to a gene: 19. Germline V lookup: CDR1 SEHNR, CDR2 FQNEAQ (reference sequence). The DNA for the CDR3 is TGTGCCAGCAGTCCCCCCCGGGCTCTAGCGGGAGGGCGTGTGGAGCAGTACTTC. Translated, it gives CASSPPRALAGGRVEQYF.